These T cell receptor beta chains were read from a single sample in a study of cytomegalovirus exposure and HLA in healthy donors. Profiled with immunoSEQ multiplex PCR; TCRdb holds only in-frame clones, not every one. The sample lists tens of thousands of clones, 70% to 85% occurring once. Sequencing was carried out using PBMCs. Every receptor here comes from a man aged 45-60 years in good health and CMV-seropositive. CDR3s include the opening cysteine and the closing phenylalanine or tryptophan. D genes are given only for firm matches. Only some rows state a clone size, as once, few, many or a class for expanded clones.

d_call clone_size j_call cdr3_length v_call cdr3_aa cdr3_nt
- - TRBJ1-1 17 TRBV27 CASSFAVVTPLPHEAFF TGTGCCAGCAGTTTTGCGGTAGTCACCCCCCTTCCACATGAAGCTTTCTTT
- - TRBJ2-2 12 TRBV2 CASSGAAGELFF TGTGCCAGCAGTGGGGCAGCCGGGGAGCTGTTTTTT
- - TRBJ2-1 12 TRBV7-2 CASSLAAGEQFF TGTGCCAGCAGCTTAGCTGCAGGTGAGCAGTTCTTC
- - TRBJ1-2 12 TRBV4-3 CASSLDSYGYTF TGCGCCAGCAGCCTGGACAGCTATGGCTACACCTTC
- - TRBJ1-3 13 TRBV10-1 CASSDFTGNTIYF TGCGCCAGCAGTGATTTTACTGGAAACACCATATATTTT
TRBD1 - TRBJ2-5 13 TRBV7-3 CASSFTGGETQYF TGTGCCAGCAGCTTTACAGGGGGAGAGACCCAGTACTTC
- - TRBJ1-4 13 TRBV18 CASSQTINEKLFF TGTGCCAGCTCACAGACTATTAATGAAAAACTGTTTTTT
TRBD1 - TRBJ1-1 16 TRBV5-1 CASSLVGQGGNTEAFF TGCGCCAGCAGCTTGGTGGGACAGGGAGGGAACACTGAAGCTTTCTTT
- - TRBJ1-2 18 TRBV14 CASSQGLPNSASVYGYTF TGTGCCAGCAGCCAAGGCCTCCCTAACAGTGCTTCCGTCTATGGCTACACCTTC
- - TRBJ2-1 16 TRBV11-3 CASSLFKDRGYNEQFF TGTGCCAGCAGCTTATTTAAAGATAGGGGATACAATGAGCAGTTCTTC
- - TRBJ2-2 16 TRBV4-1 CASSQPSSQVTGELFF TGCGCCAGCAGCCAGCCTTCCTCACAGGTCACCGGGGAGCTGTTTTTT
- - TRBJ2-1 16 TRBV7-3 CASSPTPQARRNEQFF TGTGCCAGCAGCCCTACCCCTCAAGCTAGACGAAATGAGCAGTTCTTC
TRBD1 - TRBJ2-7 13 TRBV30 CAWSQDRGYEQYF TGTGCCTGGTCTCAGGACAGGGGCTACGAGCAGTACTTC
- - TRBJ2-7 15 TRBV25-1 CASSEAQGGSYEQYF TGTGCCAGCAGTGAGGCCCAGGGGGGTTCCTACGAGCAGTACTTC
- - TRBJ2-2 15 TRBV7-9 CASSFLGGVTGELFF TGTGCCAGCAGCTTTCTCGGCGGGGTCACCGGGGAGCTGTTTTTT
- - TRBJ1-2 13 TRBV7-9 CASSLDRLYGYTF TGTGCCAGCAGCCTGGACAGACTCTATGGCTACACCTTC
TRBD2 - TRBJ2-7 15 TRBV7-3 CASSPGGGSTYEQYF TGTGCCAGCAGCCCGGGAGGCGGGAGTACGTACGAGCAGTACTTC
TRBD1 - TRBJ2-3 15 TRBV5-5 CASSPPGQGADTQYF TGTGCCAGCAGCCCCCCCGGACAGGGGGCAGATACGCAGTATTTT
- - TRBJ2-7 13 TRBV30 CAWSATPTYEQYF TGTGCCTGGAGTGCGACTCCGACCTACGAGCAGTACTTC
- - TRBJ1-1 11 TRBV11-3 CASSFQGEAFF TGTGCCAGCAGCTTTCAGGGTGAAGCTTTCTTT
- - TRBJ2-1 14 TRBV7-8 CASSLNGLDNEQFF TGTGCCAGCAGCTTAAATGGCTTGGACAATGAGCAGTTCTTC
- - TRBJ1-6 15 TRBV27 CASSFRGGAGSPLHF TGTGCCAGCAGTTTTCGAGGAGGGGCTGGCTCACCCCTCCACTTT
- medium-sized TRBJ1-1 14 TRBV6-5 CASSHDTVGTEAFF TGTGCCAGCAGTCATGACACCGTTGGCACTGAAGCTTTCTTT
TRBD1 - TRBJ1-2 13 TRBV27 CASSSGGWDGYTF TGTGCCAGCAGTTCAGGGGGCTGGGATGGCTACACCTTC
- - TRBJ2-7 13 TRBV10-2 CASGGDASYEQYF TGCGCCAGCGGGGGCGATGCCTCCTACGAGCAGTACTTC
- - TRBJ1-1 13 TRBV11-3 CASSSLLYTEAFF TGTGCCAGCAGCTCCCTTTTATACACTGAAGCTTTCTTT
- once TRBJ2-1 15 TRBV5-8 CASSLSGELLNEQFF TGTGCCAGCAGCTTATCCGGGGAGCTTCTAAATGAGCAGTTCTTC
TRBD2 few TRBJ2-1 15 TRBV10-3 CAISPLREKNNEQFF TGTGCCATCAGCCCTCTGCGGGAGAAGAACAATGAGCAGTTCTTC
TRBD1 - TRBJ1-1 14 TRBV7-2 CASSFDRDNAEAFF TGTGCCAGCAGCTTTGACAGGGACAACGCTGAAGCTTTCTTT
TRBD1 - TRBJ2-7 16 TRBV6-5 CASSYSGQGYSYEQYF TGTGCCAGCAGTTACTCTGGACAGGGGTACTCCTACGAGCAGTACTTC
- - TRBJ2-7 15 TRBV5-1 CASSLSQGTAYEQYF TGCGCCAGCAGCTTGTCCCAGGGTACAGCCTACGAGCAGTACTTC
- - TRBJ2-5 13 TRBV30 CAWSGEGRETQYF TGTGCCTGGAGTGGTGAGGGGAGGGAGACCCAGTACTTC
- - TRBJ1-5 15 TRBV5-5 CASSADRGSNQPQHF TGTGCCAGCAGCGCCGACAGAGGTTCCAATCAGCCCCAGCATTTT
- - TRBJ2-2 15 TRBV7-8 CASSSSRWTAGELFF TGTGCCAGCAGCTCGTCACGGTGGACAGCCGGGGAGCTGTTTTTT
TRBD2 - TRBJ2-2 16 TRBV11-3 CASSFWLAGDGGELFF TGTGCCAGCAGCTTCTGGCTAGCGGGAGATGGCGGGGAGCTGTTTTTT
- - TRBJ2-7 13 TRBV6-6 CASGVYQSLEQYF TGTGCCTCAGGGGTCTACCAGTCCCTCGAGCAGTACTTC
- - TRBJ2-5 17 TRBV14 CASSQEEARVYQETQYF TGTGCCAGCAGCCAAGAAGAGGCTCGCGTCTACCAAGAGACCCAGTACTTC
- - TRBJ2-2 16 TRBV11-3 CASSPWGEENTGELFF TGTGCCAGCAGCCCCTGGGGGGAGGAGAACACCGGGGAGCTGTTTTTT
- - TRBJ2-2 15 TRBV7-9 CASSGGHSGTGELFF TGTGCCAGCAGCGGCGGGCACTCTGGGACCGGGGAGCTGTTTTTT
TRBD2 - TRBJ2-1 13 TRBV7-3 CASSLYTSERQFF TGTGCCAGCAGCTTATATACTAGCGAACGGCAGTTCTTC
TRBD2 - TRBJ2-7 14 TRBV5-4 CASSWGGSGDEQYF TGTGCCAGCAGCTGGGGGGGGAGCGGGGACGAGCAGTACTTC